This TCR beta chain was documented in a study of shared clonotypes between healthy human individuals. Genomic DNA of each subset was evenly split across several immunoSEQ plates. Generated by immunoSEQ multiplex PCR, the TCRdb table keeps only in-frame clones and is missing some. The sample has over 2 million clones, just under 95% seen once; the top ten hold around 1.1%. On this clone: The antigen is not known.

The trim removed 3 bases at V and 3 bases at J, leaving 5 bases unmatched. Germline values: CDR1 LNHNV, CDR2 YYDKDF (reference sequence). The CDR3 totals 16 residues. Positively selected for CCR7, the CD45RO-negative cells used as naive CD8 cells excluded terminally differentiated effector memory CD45RA+ cells. Overall study results and limits: Depth of sequencing was expected to influence donor clonotype sharing. Generation probabilities of non-shared clonotypes were lower (relative to those shared by all four donors). The study sampled only blood, and tissue repertoires likely differ.

The V and J genes are TRBV15 and TRBJ2-3, with 11 bases matching TRBD2. The sample was naive CD8+ T cells sorted from blood. This clonotype was obtained from a man aged 18 to 29 in good health. CDR3 coding DNA: TGTGCCACCAGCAGCCCGACTAGCGGGAAGACAGATACGCAGTATTTT. It codes for CATSSPTSGKTDTQYF.